This T cell receptor beta chain is from a study of a mutant IDH1 vaccine in newly diagnosed glioma. Study-wide background: Patients previously underwent radiotherapy, temozolomide, or both, and most underwent both.

Time point indicated: baseline, week 1 (first vaccination visit). Treatment specified: pre-vaccination baseline after standard-of-care therapy. New astrocytomas of WHO grade 3 or 4 that were IDH1-mutant and ATRX-lost were found in the donors. This clone was counted only a few times. The antigen is unknown. General study points: Pseudoprogression appeared independent of alterations in top peripheral clonotypes.

The germline V gene has CDR1 SGHNT and CDR2 YYREEE (reference sequence). The CDR3 length is 12 residues. With 3 bases clipped from V and 6 bases from J, the junction kept 3 bases outside the gene matches. This table comes from immunoSEQ multiplex PCR, and its TCRdb copy is limited to in-frame clones, with some not included. The sample contains around 88,000 clones, about four fifths of which appear only once. This chain joins TRBV5-4 and TRBJ2-7; 7 positions match TRBD1. The sample was PBMCs, taken from a glioma patient treated with radiotherapy, temozolomide or both. This TCR came from a man in his forties with glioma. The CDR3 loop reads CASSWGQFEQYF. CDR3 in DNA: TGTGCCAGCAGCTGGGGACAGTTCGAGCAGTACTTC.